These T cell receptor beta chains were read from a single sample in a study of regulatory T cells in long-lasting Graves disease. MiXCR was run by TCRdb on the multiplex PCR reads, yielding one entry per CDR3 protein. Of about 660,000 distinct CDR3 sequences listed, around 32% are singletons. The sample in question was peripheral blood mononuclear cells (PBMCs), obtained when the disease was refractory, from a patient treated with antithyroid drugs. Receptors originate from a female donor with Graves disease. The CDR3 runs from the conserved cysteine through the conserved F or W. Fields, in order: V gene, D gene, J gene, clone size, CDR3 protein, CDR3 DNA. The D gene is left open where the match is weak. Size is omitted from some rows. Given values are once, few, many or a class for expanded clones.

TRBV5-1	.	TRBJ1-1	.	CASSPERGTEAFF	TGCGCCAGCAGCCCCGAGCGGGGGACTGAAGCTTTCTTT
TRBV27	.	TRBJ1-2	few	CASSANSVGGYTF	TGTGCCAGCAGTGCCAACTCTGTGGGTGGCTACACCTTC
TRBV6-2/TRBV6-3	.	TRBJ1-1	few	CASRRRTANTEAFF	TGTGCCAGCAGACGAAGGACGGCGAACACTGAAGCTTTCTTT
TRBV10-1	.	TRBJ1-3	.	CASSEGFGNTIYF	TGCGCCAGCAGTGAGGGTTTTGGAAACACCATATATTTT
TRBV20-1	TRBD1	TRBJ1-3	few	CSAPRDSSNTIYF	TGCAGTGCTCCGCGGGACAGCTCAAACACCATATATTTT
TRBV6-1	.	TRBJ2-5	.	CASSKRTVQETQYF	TGTGCCAGCAGTAAAAGGACAGTTCAAGAGACCCAGTACTTC
TRBV29-1	.	TRBJ2-5	few	CSVGQFQETQYF	TGCAGCGTCGGACAGTTCCAAGAGACCCAGTACTTC
TRBV29-1	TRBD1	TRBJ1-2	few	CSVVPTGRGYGYTF	TGCAGCGTTGTGCCGACAGGGAGAGGCTATGGCTACACCTTC
TRBV3-1	.	TRBJ2-6	.	CASSPRTGYSGANVLTF	TGTGCCAGCAGCCCTCGGACGGGATACTCTGGGGCCAACGTCCTGACTTTC
TRBV6-2/TRBV6-3	.	TRBJ1-1	few	CATRDRTNTEAFF	TGTGCCACCCGGGACCGAACCAACACTGAAGCTTTCTTT